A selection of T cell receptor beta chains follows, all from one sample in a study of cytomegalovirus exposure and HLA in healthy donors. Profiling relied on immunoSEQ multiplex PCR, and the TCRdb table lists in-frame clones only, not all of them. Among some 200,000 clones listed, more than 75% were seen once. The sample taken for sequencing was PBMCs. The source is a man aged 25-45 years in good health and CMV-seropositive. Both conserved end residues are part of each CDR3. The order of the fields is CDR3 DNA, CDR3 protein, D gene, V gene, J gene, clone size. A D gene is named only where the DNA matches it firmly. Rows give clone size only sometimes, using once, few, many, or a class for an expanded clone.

TGTGCCAGCAGTTTGCGGGGCTCCCCTGGAAACACCATATATTTT	CASSLRGSPGNTIYF	.	TRBV27	TRBJ1-3	.
TGTGCCAGCAGTGAGGGGGGGTCGAACACCGGGGAGCTGTTTTTT	CASSEGGSNTGELFF	TRBD2	TRBV25-1	TRBJ2-2	.
TGCAGCGTTGCCCCGGCGGGGTCCGGGGAGCTGTTTTTT	CSVAPAGSGELFF	.	TRBV29-1	TRBJ2-2	.
TGCAGCGCCGCCACAGGGAGAGGAAACACTGAAGCTTTCTTT	CSAATGRGNTEAFF	.	TRBV29-1	TRBJ1-1	.
TGTGCCAGCAGTTTATTTGGGACAGGGCCAGATACGCAGTATTTT	CASSLFGTGPDTQYF	TRBD1	TRBV27	TRBJ2-3	.
TGTGCCAGCAGTTTAATAGGACAGAGTCCGCTCAATGGCTACACCTTC	CASSLIGQSPLNGYTF	.	TRBV27	TRBJ1-2	few
TGTGCCAGCTCTGTCTCGGGGGAGCAGTACTTC	CASSVSGEQYF	.	TRBV25-1	TRBJ2-7	once
TGTGCCAGCAGTTCCCGACTAGCGGGAACCTACAATGAGCAGTTCTTC	CASSSRLAGTYNEQFF	TRBD2	TRBV27	TRBJ2-1	.
TGTGCCAGCAAGGGGGGGAGCTCCTACAATGAGCAGTTCTTC	CASKGGSSYNEQFF	.	TRBV11-3	TRBJ2-1	.
TGTGCCAGCAGCAAGACCGGGGACCATCCGGTGAGGACTTTCTTT	CASSKTGDHPVRTFF	.	TRBV21-1	TRBJ1-1	.
TGCGCCAGCAGCGTCCGCTCCACTCCCAGCAATCAGCCCCAGCATTTT	CASSVRSTPSNQPQHF	.	TRBV4-1	TRBJ1-5	.
TGTGCCAGCAGTTTTCGATTGGGGGAGAGCTCCTACGAGCAGTACTTC	CASSFRLGESSYEQYF	.	TRBV28	TRBJ2-7	.